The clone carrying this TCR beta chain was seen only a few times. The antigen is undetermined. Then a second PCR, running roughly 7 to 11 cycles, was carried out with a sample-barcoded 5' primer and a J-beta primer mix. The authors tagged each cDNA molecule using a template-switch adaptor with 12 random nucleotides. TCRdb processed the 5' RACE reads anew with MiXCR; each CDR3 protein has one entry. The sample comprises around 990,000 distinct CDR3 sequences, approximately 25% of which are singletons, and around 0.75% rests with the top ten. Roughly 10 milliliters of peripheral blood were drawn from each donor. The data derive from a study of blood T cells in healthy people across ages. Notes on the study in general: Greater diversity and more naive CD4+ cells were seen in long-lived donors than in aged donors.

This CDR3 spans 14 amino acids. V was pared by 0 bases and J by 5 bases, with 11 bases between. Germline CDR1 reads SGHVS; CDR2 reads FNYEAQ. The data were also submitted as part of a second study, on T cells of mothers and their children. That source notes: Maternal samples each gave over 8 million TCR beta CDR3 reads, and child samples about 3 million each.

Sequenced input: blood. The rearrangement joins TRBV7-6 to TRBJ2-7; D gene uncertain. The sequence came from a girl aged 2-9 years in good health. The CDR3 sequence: CASSLAAGQDEQYF. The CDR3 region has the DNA TGTGCCAGCAGCTTAGCGGCCGGTCAGGACGAGCAGTACTTC.